These T cell receptor beta chains were read from a single sample in a study of T cells in localized non-small cell lung cancer. Here immunoSEQ multiplex PCR was the method, and the copy in TCRdb shows in-frame clones only, minus some. The repertoire holds about 2,800 clones, almost 25% seen once, with more than 9.5% in the top ten. Specimen: lung tumor tissue, collected before any cancer treatment. The receptors were sampled from a man aged 35-69 years with stage I squamous cell lung carcinoma. Each CDR3 is given with its conserved first and last residue. The D gene is left open where the match is weak. Size is omitted from some rows. Given values are once, few, many or a class for expanded clones.

TGCGCCAGCAGCTTAGGATCAATTCGGGCGGATGAAGCTTTCTTT	CASSLGSIRADEAFF	.	TRBJ1-1	TRBV5-1	.
TGTGCCAGCAGTTCCCCACACAGGGGAACTGAAGCTTTCTTT	CASSSPHRGTEAFF	TRBD1	TRBJ1-1	TRBV28	few
TGTGCCAGTAGTAACCCAGCAGGAAGCTCCTATAATTCACCCCTCCACTTT	CASSNPAGSSYNSPLHF	.	TRBJ1-6	TRBV19	.
TGTGCCAGCAGTAGGGGGGGAGGGAACACTGAAGCTTTCTTT	CASSRGGGNTEAFF	.	TRBJ1-1	TRBV6-8	few
TGCGCCAGCAGCCAGACAGGGGTAGCCTACAATGAGCAGTTCTTC	CASSQTGVAYNEQFF	TRBD1	TRBJ2-1	TRBV5-1	.
TGTGCCAGCAGTTACTCACGGCATCCTGGAAACACCATATATTTT	CASSYSRHPGNTIYF	.	TRBJ1-3	TRBV6-8	few
TGTGCCAGCAGCGCGACGACAGGGTTCGGTGGCTACACCTTC	CASSATTGFGGYTF	TRBD1	TRBJ1-2	TRBV11-3	few
TGTGCCAGCAGTTCTAGGACAGGGGCCTACGAGCAGTACTTC	CASSSRTGAYEQYF	TRBD1	TRBJ2-7	TRBV28	medium-sized
TGTGCCAGCCTCACACCAGACACTGAAGCTTTCTTT	CASLTPDTEAFF	.	TRBJ1-1	TRBV19	.
TGTGCCAGTAGTAGGCCACCCTACGAGCAGTACTTC	CASSRPPYEQYF	.	TRBJ2-7	TRBV19	.
TGCGCCAGCAGCTTGGGAGGGGTTGAGGAAAAACTGTTTTTT	CASSLGGVEEKLFF	.	TRBJ1-4	TRBV5-1	.
TGTGCCAGCAGTGAAGTGGTGGGGGAAAAACTGTTTTTT	CASSEVVGEKLFF	.	TRBJ1-4	TRBV6-1	.
TGTGCCAGCAGTTTGTTCAGGGGGACGGCTGGGGCCAACGTCCTGACTTTC	CASSLFRGTAGANVLTF	TRBD1	TRBJ2-6	TRBV28	few
TGCGCCAGCAGCCTTACGACCCAAGGGGGAAACACCATATATTTT	CASSLTTQGGNTIYF	.	TRBJ1-3	TRBV5-1	.
TGTGCCAGCAGGATAAGGGGGACCAAAAACATTCAGTACTTC	CASRIRGTKNIQYF	.	TRBJ2-4	TRBV11-3	.
TGTGCCAGCTCATCGCCCCCTCACTACGAGCAGTACTTC	CASSSPPHYEQYF	.	TRBJ2-7	TRBV18	.
TGTGCCAGCAGCTTAAGGGCAGTGAACACTGAAGCTTTCTTT	CASSLRAVNTEAFF	.	TRBJ1-1	TRBV11-3	few
TGCGCCAGCAGCCAAGAAGCCTTCCCGGGTACGCAGTATTTT	CASSQEAFPGTQYF	.	TRBJ2-3	TRBV4-1	.